This TCR beta chain was observed in a study of beta chain features in type 1 diabetes. The CDR3 contains 12 residues. Per germline, CDR1 SQVTM and CDR2 ANQGSEA. V was pared by 6 bases and J by 4 bases, with 12 bases between. Study conclusions and caveats: Moderate but significant shortening of TCRB CDR3s was recorded in all four CD4+ subsets from Type 1 diabetes patients.

This clone appeared a few times. Its antigen is as yet unknown. All of the isolated RNA was reverse transcribed, so expressed TCRB transcripts were sequenced. Repertoires were generated with immunoSEQ multiplex PCR, while TCRdb's copy carries only in-frame clones and drops some. The sample lists 150,000 to 200,000 clones; approximately 8.4% were seen once. J is TRBJ1-2 and V is TRBV29-1; D is unclear. The TCR originated in a man aged 18 to 30 with type 1 diabetes. The material sequenced was central memory CD4+ T cells from blood. Here the CDR3 reads CSVLRASYGYTF. Written as DNA, the CDR3 is TGCAGCGTGTTGCGAGCTAGCTATGGCTACACCTTC. Full variable domain (missing parts from reference TRBV29-1 and TRBJ1-2): SAVISQKPSRDICQRGTSLTIQCQVDSQVTMMFWYRQQPGQSLTLIATANQGSEATYESGFVIDKFPISRPNLTFSTLTVSNMSPEDSSIYLCSVLRASYGYTFGSGTRLTVV.